These 32 T cell receptor beta chains originate from one sample sequenced in a study of T cells in Graves' hyperthyroidism and ophthalmopathy. The CDR3 regions of TCR beta were amplified from RNA transcripts. The HTBI primer set served for first-round RT-PCR of the TCR CDR3. In TCRdb, the multiplex PCR reads were re-called with MiXCR into one record per CDR3 protein. The table includes about 350,000 distinct CDR3 sequences, roughly 15% detected once. The sample was blood. The receptors were gathered from a woman aged 60-70 years with Graves' ophthalmopathy.

V is TRBV5-1 and J is TRBJ2-7; D is possibly TRBD1 or TRBD2 (5 bases each). V gave up 4 bases and J gave up 0 bases, with 14 bases separating them. Germline V CDR1 and CDR2: SGHRS, YFSETQ. The CDR3 loop spans 15 amino acids. The CDR3 DNA sequence: TGCGCCAGCAGCGGGAGAGGGCAGGGCTCCTACGAGCAGTACTTC. Protein: CASSGRGQGSYEQYF.

The chain combines TRBV9 with TRBJ1-2, with D possibly being TRBD1 (6 bases). CDR1 and CDR2 from the germline V gene are SGDLS and YYNGEE. The CDR3 sequence is 15 residues long. Trimming took off 4 bases at V and 2 bases at J, with 15 bases between the two ends. The CDR3 here is CASSTSGTHNYGYTF. DNA of the CDR3: TGTGCCAGCAGCACCTCGGGGACACACAACTATGGCTACACCTTC.

This clonotype was observed a handful of times. The chain carries TRBV7-9 and TRBJ1-3; no clear D gene. The CDR3 length is 13 residues. V lost 6 bases to trimming and J lost 0 bases, with 6 bases between them. Germline V lookup: CDR1 SEHNR, CDR2 FQNEAQ (reference sequence). The CDR3 region is CASREVSGNTIYF. CDR3 nucleotides: TGTGCCAGCAGAGAGGTCTCTGGAAACACCATATATTTT.

This chain uses TRBV28 with TRBJ2-5; 7 bases fit TRBD2. The germline CDR1 and CDR2 sequences are MDHEN and SYDVKM. V lost 1 base and J lost 5; bases outside the gene matches: 10. The length of the CDR3 is 16 residues. The CDR3 region has the DNA TGTGCCAGCAGTTTATTGGCTAGCGGAGGGGCTGAGACCCAGTACTTC. Protein: CASSLLASGGAETQYF.

As for this clonotype: A read error may explain this, as a much larger clone is one base away. The rearrangement uses TRBV3-1 and TRBJ1-1; D may be TRBD1 (5 bases). The CDR3 totals 12 residues. Germline assignment: CDR1 LGHDT and CDR2 YNNKEL (reference sequence). Trimming left V 0 bases short and J 11 bases short, with 10 bases between. This chain's CDR3 is CASSQDGGEAFF. In nucleotides, the CDR3 is TGTGCCAGCAGCCAAGATGGGGGTGAGGCTTTCTTT.

The chain couples TRBV28 to TRBJ2-1; TRBD2 agrees at 7 bases. The CDR3 is 14 residues long. Trimming took 6 bases from V and 6 from J; bases not matched to a gene: 8. CDR1 is MDHEN, CDR2 SYDVKM, per germline. CDR3 residues: CASRARAGPNEQFF. DNA for the CDR3: TGTGCCAGCAGGGCCCGAGCGGGACCCAATGAGCAGTTCTTC.

This clonotype was found many times. The chain recombines TRBV30 with TRBJ2-3; D is uncertain. CDR1 and CDR2 (germline): GTSNPN, SVGIG (reference sequence). CDR3 size: 15 residues. V was cut by 0 bases and J by 2 bases, with 12 bases left in between. DNA for the CDR3: TGTGCCTGGAGTGTACAATCCAGTCCCACAGATACGCAGTATTTT. This gives the protein CAWSVQSSPTDTQYF.

This clonotype has only a few counts. At one of its ends the junction is not consistent with the germline gene, which may arise from a read error. V is TRBV27 and J is TRBJ2-1; TRBD2 agrees at 10 bases. Per germline, CDR1 MNHEY and CDR2 SMNVEV (reference sequence). This CDR3 contains 14 residues. The CDR3 DNA is TGTGCCAGCAGTTCGGGACTAGCGCTCAATGAGCAGTCCTTC. Translation gives CASSSGLALNEQSF.

This clonotype was counted between two and nine times. The chain has TRBV20-1 and TRBJ2-3; 7 bases fit TRBD1. The CDR3 consists of 17 residues. From germline, CDR1 is DFQATT and CDR2 SNEGSKA (reference sequence). J gave up 3 bases and V 0 bases, and 12 bases lay outside the gene matches. The CDR3 loop is CSARDRLQGVLTDTQYF. The CDR3 nucleotides read TGCAGTGCTAGAGATCGGTTGCAGGGGGTTTTGACAGATACGCAGTATTTT.

Points on this clonotype: A much larger clone is a single base away; this may be a read error. The chain uses TRBV28 and TRBJ1-5; TRBD1 is a possible D gene (5 bases). The CDR3 extends over 15 amino acids. Germline CDR1 is MDHEN and CDR2 is SYDVKM. The CDR3 here is CASSFGRTYNQPRHF. The CDR3 bases are TGTGCCAGCAGTTTTGGGCGGACATACAATCAGCCCCGGCATTTT.

Only a few counts were recorded for this clonotype. The rearrangement joins TRBV9 to TRBJ2-4; tentatively, D is TRBD1 or TRBD2 (5 bases each). The CDR3 covers 17 residues. V lost 4 bases, J lost 3 bases, and 20 bases lay in between. CDR1 is SGDLS and CDR2 is YYNGEE in the germline V gene. The CDR3 nucleotides are TGTGCCAGCAGCACGGTGGGGACCCCTTGGGGCAAAAACATTCAGTACTTC. Protein product: CASSTVGTPWGKNIQYF.

A few counts support this clonotype. The rearrangement links TRBV25-1 to TRBJ2-3; D may be TRBD1 or TRBD2 (5 bases each). V shed 8 bases and J shed 4 bases, with 19 bases lying between them. CDR1 MGHDK and CDR2 SYGVNS come from the germline V gene. This CDR3 is built from 15 residues. The CDR3 DNA sequence: TGTGCCAGCGGGGGAAATGGGGGAATGGCAGATACGCAGTATTTT. Translating gives CASGGNGGMADTQYF.

In its sample, this clonotype was seen many times. The chain employs TRBV28 and TRBJ2-1; 8 nucleotides line up with TRBD1. CDR3 length equals 15 residues. The germline V gene encodes CDR1 MDHEN and CDR2 SYDVKM. Losses at the gene ends were 2 bases for V and 6 bases for J; bases not matched to a gene: 6. This CDR3 reads CASSLIGQGANEQFF. The CDR3 DNA reads as TGTGCCAGCAGTTTAATAGGACAGGGCGCCAATGAGCAGTTCTTC.

This clonotype was observed a few times. V is TRBV27 and J is TRBJ2-1; D might be TRBD1 (6 bases). Germline-derived CDR1 and CDR2 are MNHEY and SMNVEV (reference sequence). Trimming pared 5 bases from V and 0 bases from J, leaving 11 bases between. The CDR3 runs to 15 residues. The CDR3 bases are TGTGCCAGCAGTCCAGACAGGTACTCCTACAATGAGCAGTTCTTC. This sequence encodes CASSPDRYSYNEQFF.

This clonotype was detected many times. DNA for the CDR3: TGTGCCAGCAGCCCCTACTTCGAGAATGAGCAGTTCTTC. It yields the protein CASSPYFENEQFF. The genes are TRBV7-2 and TRBJ2-1; D unresolved. The germline V and J ends were trimmed by 5 bases and 7 bases, with 12 bases remaining between them. The CDR3 is 13 residues long. Germline lookup yields CDR1 SGHTA and CDR2 FQGNSA.

This chain links TRBV14 with TRBJ2-7; D possibly uses TRBD1 or TRBD2 (5 bases each). Trimming took off 4 bases at V and 6 bases at J, with 16 bases between the two ends. Germline V lookup: CDR1 SGHDN, CDR2 FVKESK. CDR3 size: 14 residues. This CDR3 is CASSLRGSHGEQYF. The CDR3 DNA sequence: TGTGCCAGCAGCCTTCGGGGCAGTCACGGCGAGCAGTACTTC.

The rearrangement joins TRBV19 to TRBJ2-2, with 11 bases identical to TRBD1. CDR3 size: 13 residues. Germline V gene lookup returns CDR1 LNHDA and CDR2 SQIVND (reference sequence). The V and J ends lost 8 bases and 5 bases, in that order; junction bases with no gene match: 1. In DNA, the CDR3 is TGTGCCAGTGGGGACAGGGGGACCGGGGAGCTGTTTTTT. Translation gives CASGDRGTGELFF.

The table lists this clonotype with many counts. J is TRBJ2-3 and V is TRBV27, with no clear D. Germline V CDR1 and CDR2: MNHEY, SMNVEV (reference sequence). The CDR3 has 13 amino acids. Trimming removed 2 bases from V and 0 bases from J, with 3 bases in between. DNA for the CDR3: TGTGCCAGCAGTTTACAGAGCACAGATACGCAGTATTTT. Translation: CASSLQSTDTQYF.

Note on this clonotype: A read error may be the cause here, since a much bigger clone is one base away. V usage is TRBV5-1 and J usage is TRBJ2-7; no clear D gene. The germline V gene encodes CDR1 SGHRS and CDR2 YFSETQ. This CDR3 contains 12 residues. CDR3 loop: CATSLTHYEQYF. CDR3 nucleotide sequence: TGCGCCACCAGCTTGACACACTACGAGCAGTACTTC.

This clonotype has a count of ten or more. This rearrangement joins TRBV30 to TRBJ2-1, with 9 bases that match TRBD2. CDR1 GTSNPN and CDR2 SVGIG come from the germline V gene (reference sequence). V lost 0 bases to trimming and J lost 9 bases; unmatched junction nucleotides: 3. The CDR3 has 13 residues. CDR3 in DNA: TGTGCCTGGAGTGTTAGCGGGAGCCCTGAGCAGTTCTTC. The encoded protein is CAWSVSGSPEQFF.

Note on this clonotype: An end of the junction differs from the germline gene, which may be a read error. The V gene is TRBV19, the J gene TRBJ2-6, with D perhaps TRBD1 or TRBD2 (5 bases each). The germline gives CDR1 LNHDA, CDR2 SQIVND (reference sequence). The CDR3 has 19 residues. DNA of the CDR3: TGTGCTAGTAGTAACGGGGTGGGGACCTCCACTTCTGGGGCCAACGTCCTGACTTTC. This encodes CASSNGVGTSTSGANVLTF.

This rearrangement joins TRBV6-6 to TRBJ2-7; D is undetermined. V lost 0 bases and J 6 bases, leaving 3 bases between the germline ends. The V gene's germline CDR1 is MNHNY and CDR2 SVGAGI (reference sequence). This CDR3 comprises 11 residues. CDR3 sequence: CASSYSREQYF. Here the CDR3 DNA reads TGTGCCAGCAGTTACTCGCGCGAGCAGTACTTC.

CDR3 nucleotide sequence: TGTGCCAGCAGCTATCCGAGGGGGGGGGACAATGAGCAGTTCTTC. The encoded protein is CASSYPRGGDNEQFF. The genes are TRBV11-1 and TRBJ2-1, with D perhaps TRBD2 (7 bases). The V end lost 4 bases, the J end lost 5 bases, and 15 bases lay between the germline ends. Germline V lookup: CDR1 SGHAT, CDR2 FQDESV (reference sequence). The CDR3 is made up of 15 amino acids.

This clonotype was observed at least ten times. This chain joins TRBV20-1 and TRBJ2-1, with no clear D. Germline-derived CDR1 and CDR2 are DFQATT and SNEGSKA (reference sequence). This CDR3 spans 12 amino acids. With 1 base removed from V and 3 bases from J, the gap between germline ends came to 4 bases. CDR3 sequence: CSARGVYNEQFF. CDR3 nucleotide sequence: TGCAGTGCTAGAGGAGTCTACAATGAGCAGTTCTTC.

This clonotype came up a few times. The gene calls are TRBV18 and TRBJ1-6; D possibly corresponds to TRBD1 (6 bases). This CDR3 contains 15 residues. V gave up 1 base and J gave up 12 bases, with 16 bases separating them. Germline V lookup: CDR1 KGHSH, CDR2 LQKENI. CDR3 nucleotide sequence: TGTGCCAGCTCACCACAGGTCGGGGGCCCAGGACCCCTCCACTTT. It yields the protein CASSPQVGGPGPLHF.

The chain employs TRBV20-1 and TRBJ2-3; the match to TRBD1 covers 12 bases. The CDR3 length is 15 residues. Trimming at V came to 1 base and at J to 6 bases, leaving 5 bases not matched to a gene. CDR1 is DFQATT, CDR2 SNEGSKA, per germline (reference sequence). CDR3 loop: CSARGGTGGLDTQYF. The CDR3 nucleotides are TGCAGTGCTAGAGGAGGGACAGGGGGCTTGGATACGCAGTATTTT.

About this clonotype itself: Since a much larger clone is just one base distant, this may be a read error. The V and J genes are TRBV28 and TRBJ2-5; the match to TRBD2 covers 9 bases. CDR1 is MDHEN and CDR2 is SYDVKM in the germline V gene. This CDR3 has 16 amino acids. V lost 6 bases, J lost 6 bases, and 14 bases stayed unmatched. The CDR3 spells CASRNGGLAGLQTQYF. CDR3 DNA: TGTGCCAGCAGAAATGGTGGGCTAGCGGGGTTACAGACCCAGTACTTC.

This clonotype was found many times. This chain connects TRBV2 to TRBJ2-7; 9 bases are shared with TRBD1. This CDR3 spans 16 amino acids. With 6 bases clipped from V and 4 bases from J, the junction kept 13 bases outside the gene matches. Germline V lookup: CDR1 SNHLY, CDR2 FYNNEI. CDR3 in DNA: TGTGCCAGCAGCCGCACTCCGGGACAGGGAATATACGAGCAGTACTTC. Its protein product is CASSRTPGQGIYEQYF.

With regard to this clonotype: One base away lies a much larger clone, so this may be a sequencing read error. V is TRBV7-9 and J is TRBJ2-4; 7 positions match TRBD1. The V segment lost 5 bases and the J segment 6 bases; nucleotides outside the gene matches: 13. CDR3 length: 16 amino acids. CDR1 SEHNR and CDR2 FQNEAQ come from the germline V gene (reference sequence). The CDR3 loop reads CASSPRTGPPANIQYF. In nucleotides, the CDR3 is TGTGCCAGCAGCCCTAGGACAGGCCCGCCAGCAAACATTCAGTACTTC.

At least ten counts were recorded for this clonotype. The rearrangement uses TRBV20-1 and TRBJ2-3, with a tentative D call TRBD2 (6 bases). The germline gives CDR1 DFQATT, CDR2 SNEGSKA (reference sequence). Trimming took 3 bases from V and 2 from J, leaving 12 bases between them. The CDR3 is made up of 14 amino acids. This CDR3 reads CSASWSGHTDTQYF. CDR3 nucleotides: TGCAGTGCTAGTTGGAGCGGGCACACAGATACGCAGTATTTT.

This clonotype has ten or more counts. This rearrangement joins TRBV5-1 to TRBJ2-3, with a tentative D call TRBD2 (6 bases). This CDR3 is built from 16 residues. Germline V gene data show CDR1 as SGHRS and CDR2 as YFSETQ. V dropped 4 bases and J dropped 2 bases, with 17 bases sitting between them. This chain's CDR3 is CASSLDGLSYTDTQYF. CDR3 nucleotide sequence: TGCGCCAGCAGCCTCGACGGACTAAGCTACACAGATACGCAGTATTTT. Full variable domain (rest looked up from reference TRBV5-1 and TRBJ2-3): KAGVTQTPRYLIKTRGQQVTLSCSPISGHRSVSWYQQTPGQGLQFLFEYFSETQRNKGNFPGRFSGRQFSNSRSEMNVSTLELGDSALYLCASSLDGLSYTDTQYFGPGTRLTVL.

This clonotype was detected only once. This could be a read error, since a much larger clone is one nucleotide away. The chain has TRBV28 and TRBJ2-5; possibly TRBD1 for D (6 bases). Germline CDR1 and CDR2: MDHEN and SYDVKM. CDR3 length equals 12 residues. The CDR3 DNA sequence: TGTGCCAGCATCTCAGGGGAAGAGGCCCAGTACTTC. Translated, it gives CASISGEEAQYF.